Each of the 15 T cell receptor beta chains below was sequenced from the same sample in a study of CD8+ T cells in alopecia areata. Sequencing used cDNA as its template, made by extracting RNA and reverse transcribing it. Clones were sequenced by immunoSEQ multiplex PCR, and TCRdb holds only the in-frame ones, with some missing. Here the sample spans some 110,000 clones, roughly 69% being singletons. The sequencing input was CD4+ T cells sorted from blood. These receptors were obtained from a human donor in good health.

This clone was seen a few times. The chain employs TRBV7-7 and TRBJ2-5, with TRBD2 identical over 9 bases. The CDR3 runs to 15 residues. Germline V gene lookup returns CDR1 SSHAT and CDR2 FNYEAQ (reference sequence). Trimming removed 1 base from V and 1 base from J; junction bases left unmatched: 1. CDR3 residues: CASSLGGGGQETQYF. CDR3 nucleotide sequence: TGTGCCAGCAGCTTAGGCGGGGGGGGCCAAGAGACCCAGTACTTC.

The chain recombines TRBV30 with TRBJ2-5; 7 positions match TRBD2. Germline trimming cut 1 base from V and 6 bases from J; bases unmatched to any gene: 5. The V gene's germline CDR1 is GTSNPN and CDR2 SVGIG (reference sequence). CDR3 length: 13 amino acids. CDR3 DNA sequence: TGTGCCTGGAGTGGCTGGGGGGGAAAGACCCAGTACTTC. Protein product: CAWSGWGGKTQYF.

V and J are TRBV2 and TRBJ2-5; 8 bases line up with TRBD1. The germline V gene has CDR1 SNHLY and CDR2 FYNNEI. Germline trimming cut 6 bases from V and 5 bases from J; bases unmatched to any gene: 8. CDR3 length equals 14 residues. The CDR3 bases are TGTGCCAGCAGGGGGACAGGACGGCGGGAGACCCAGTACTTC. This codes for CASRGTGRRETQYF.

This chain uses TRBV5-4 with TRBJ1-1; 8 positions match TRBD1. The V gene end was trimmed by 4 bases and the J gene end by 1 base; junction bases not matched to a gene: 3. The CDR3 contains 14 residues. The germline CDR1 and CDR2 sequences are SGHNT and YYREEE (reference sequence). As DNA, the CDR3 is TGTGCCAGCAGCGGTACAGGGGGGAACACTGAAGCTTTCTTT. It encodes CASSGTGGNTEAFF.

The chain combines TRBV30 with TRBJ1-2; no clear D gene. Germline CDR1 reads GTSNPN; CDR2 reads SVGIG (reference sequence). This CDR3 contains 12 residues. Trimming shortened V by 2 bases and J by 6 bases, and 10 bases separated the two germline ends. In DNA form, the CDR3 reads TGTGCCTGGAGTAGGGCAGAAAATGGCTACACCTTC. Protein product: CAWSRAENGYTF.

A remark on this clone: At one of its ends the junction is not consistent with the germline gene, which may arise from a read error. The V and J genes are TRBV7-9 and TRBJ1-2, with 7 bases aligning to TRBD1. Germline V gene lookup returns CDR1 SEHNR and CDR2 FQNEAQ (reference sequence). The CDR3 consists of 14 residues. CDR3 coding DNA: TGTGCCAGCAGCTTAACAGGGGCTAAATATGGCTACACCTTC. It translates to CASSLTGAKYGYTF.

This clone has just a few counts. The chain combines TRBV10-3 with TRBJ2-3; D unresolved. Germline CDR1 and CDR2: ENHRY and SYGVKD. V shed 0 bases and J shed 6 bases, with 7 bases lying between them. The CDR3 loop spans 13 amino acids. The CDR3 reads CAISESMWDTQYF. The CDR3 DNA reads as TGTGCCATCAGTGAGTCAATGTGGGATACGCAGTATTTT.

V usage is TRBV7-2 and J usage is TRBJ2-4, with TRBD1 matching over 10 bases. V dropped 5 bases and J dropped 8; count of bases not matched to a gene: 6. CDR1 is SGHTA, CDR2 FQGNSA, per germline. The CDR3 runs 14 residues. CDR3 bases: TGTGCCAGCAGCCCAGGGGACAGGGGAGACATTCAGTACTTC. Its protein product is CASSPGDRGDIQYF.

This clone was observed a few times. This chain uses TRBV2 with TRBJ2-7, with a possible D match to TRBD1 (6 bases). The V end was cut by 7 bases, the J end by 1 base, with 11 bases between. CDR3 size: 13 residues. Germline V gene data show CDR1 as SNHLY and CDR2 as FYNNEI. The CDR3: CASTIDRSYEQYF. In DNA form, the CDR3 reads TGTGCCAGCACCATCGACAGGTCCTACGAGCAGTACTTC.

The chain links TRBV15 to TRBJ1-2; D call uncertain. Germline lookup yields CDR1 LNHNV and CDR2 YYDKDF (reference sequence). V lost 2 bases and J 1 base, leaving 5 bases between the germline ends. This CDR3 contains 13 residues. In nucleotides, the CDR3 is TGTGCCACCAGCAGACCGGTTAACTATGGCTACACCTTC. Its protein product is CATSRPVNYGYTF. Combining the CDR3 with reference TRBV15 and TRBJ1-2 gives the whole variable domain DAMVIQNPRYQVTQFGKPVTLSCSQTLNHNVMYWYQQKSSQAPKLLFHYYDKDFNNEADTPDNFQSRRPNTSFCFLDIRSPGLGDTAMYLCATSRPVNYGYTFGSGTRLTVV.

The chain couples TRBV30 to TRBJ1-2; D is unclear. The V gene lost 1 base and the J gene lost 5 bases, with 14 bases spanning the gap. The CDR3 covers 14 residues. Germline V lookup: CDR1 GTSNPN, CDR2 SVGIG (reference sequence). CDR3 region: CAWSARRTAYGYTF. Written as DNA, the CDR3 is TGTGCCTGGAGTGCCCGGCGGACGGCTTATGGCTACACCTTC. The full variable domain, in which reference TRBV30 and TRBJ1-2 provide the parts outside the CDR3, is SQTIHQWPATLVQPVGSPLSLECTVEGTSNPNLYWYRQAAGRGLQLLFYSVGIGQISSEVPQNLSASRPQDRQFILSSKKLLLSDSGFYLCAWSARRTAYGYTFGSGTRLTVV.

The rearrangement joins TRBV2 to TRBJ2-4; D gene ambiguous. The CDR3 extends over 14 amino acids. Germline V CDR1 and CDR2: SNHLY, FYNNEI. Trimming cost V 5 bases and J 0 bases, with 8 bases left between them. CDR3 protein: CASSLELAKNIQYF. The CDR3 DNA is TGTGCCAGCAGTCTCGAGTTAGCCAAAAACATTCAGTACTTC.

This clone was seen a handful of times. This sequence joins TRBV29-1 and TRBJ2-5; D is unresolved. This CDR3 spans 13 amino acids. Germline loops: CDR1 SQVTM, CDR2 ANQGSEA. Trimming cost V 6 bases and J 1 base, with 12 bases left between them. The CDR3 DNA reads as TGCAGCGTGAAAACCTCACTCCAAGAGACCCAGTACTTC. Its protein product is CSVKTSLQETQYF.

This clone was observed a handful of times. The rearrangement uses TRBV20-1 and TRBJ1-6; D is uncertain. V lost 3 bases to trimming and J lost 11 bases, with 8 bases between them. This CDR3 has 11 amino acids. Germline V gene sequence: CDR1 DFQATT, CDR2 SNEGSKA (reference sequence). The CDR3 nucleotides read TGCAGTGCTAGCCTCGGGGCACCCCTCCACTTT. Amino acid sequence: CSASLGAPLHF.

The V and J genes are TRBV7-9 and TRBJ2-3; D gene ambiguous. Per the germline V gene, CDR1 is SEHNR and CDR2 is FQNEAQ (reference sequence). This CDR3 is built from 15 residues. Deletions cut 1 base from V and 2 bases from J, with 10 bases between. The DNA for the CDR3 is TGTGCCAGCAGCTTAGTCGCCGGCTACACAGATACGCAGTATTTT. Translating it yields CASSLVAGYTDTQYF.